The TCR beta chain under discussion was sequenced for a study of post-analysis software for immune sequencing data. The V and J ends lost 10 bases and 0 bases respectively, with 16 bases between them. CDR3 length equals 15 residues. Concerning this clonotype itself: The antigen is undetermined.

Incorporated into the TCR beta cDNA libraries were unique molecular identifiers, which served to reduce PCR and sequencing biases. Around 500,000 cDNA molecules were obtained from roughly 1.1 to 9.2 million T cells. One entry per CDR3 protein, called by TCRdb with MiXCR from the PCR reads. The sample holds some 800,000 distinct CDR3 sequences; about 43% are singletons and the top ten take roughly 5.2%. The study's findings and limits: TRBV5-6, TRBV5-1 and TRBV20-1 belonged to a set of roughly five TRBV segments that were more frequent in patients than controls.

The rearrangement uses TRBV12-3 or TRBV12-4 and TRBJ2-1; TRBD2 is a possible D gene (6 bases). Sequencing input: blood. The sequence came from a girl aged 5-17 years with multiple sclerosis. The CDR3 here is CATLGTLSSYNEQFF. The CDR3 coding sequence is TGTGCCACCCTGGGGACTCTTAGCTCCTACAATGAGCAGTTCTTC.